This T cell receptor beta chain came from a study of shared clonotypes between healthy human individuals. On this clone itself: Its antigen is currently unknown.

Generated by immunoSEQ multiplex PCR, the TCRdb table keeps only in-frame clones and is missing some. The sample consists of nearly 2 million clones, about 95% of them appearing once. CDR3 length: 13 residues. CDR1 and CDR2 from the germline V gene are SGHNT and YYREEE (reference sequence). V was clipped by 0 bases and J by 10 bases, with 11 bases between them. General study results and limits: Since donors were few, the genetic and exposure-history diversity represented was limited. Some naive CD4 clonotypes, about 5%, turned up in common across several donors.

Terminally differentiated effector memory CD45RA+ cells were excluded from the naive CD8 cells, which were CD45RO-negative and positively selected for CCR7. The sequenced sample consisted of naive CD8+ T cells sorted from blood. This rearrangement joins TRBV5-4 to TRBJ2-1, with D unresolved. The TCR originated in a young man in good health. The CDR3 bases are TGTGCCAGCAGCTTGGTAATGTCCTCGGAGCAGTTCTTC. Amino acid sequence: CASSLVMSSEQFF.